This T cell receptor beta chain was retrieved from a study of shared clonotypes between healthy human individuals. The CDR3 is made up of 16 amino acids. In germline, CDR1 is LGHNA, CDR2 YSLEER. Germline trimming cut 2 bases from V and 5 bases from J; bases unmatched to any gene: 4. Findings and limits, study-wide: Generation of non-shared clonotypes was less probable than generation of clonotypes shared by all four donors. Richness estimates generally favored naive over memory subsets.

Here immunoSEQ multiplex PCR was the method, and the copy in TCRdb shows in-frame clones only, minus some. This sample has about 2,500,000 clones, with around 90% found just once. Concerning this clone itself: Its antigen remains unidentified.

This clonotype was sampled from a man in his late teens or twenties in good health. The source material was naive CD4+ T cells sorted from blood. Subset given: CD45RA+ positively selected. The J gene is TRBJ2-1, the V gene TRBV4-3, with TRBD2 matching over 12 bases. The CDR3 region is CASSQKPSGRDNEQFF. The CDR3 coding sequence is TGCGCCAGCAGCCAAAAGCCTAGCGGGAGGGACAATGAGCAGTTCTTC.